This is a list of T cell receptor beta chains from one sample in a study of T cell changes during pregnancy in multiple sclerosis. The method was immunoSEQ multiplex PCR; TCRdb's version includes in-frame clones alone and lacks a portion of them. The profile covers tens of thousands of clones, with around 90% appearing a single time and under 9.5% taken by the ten largest. The specimen was CD8+ T cells from peripheral blood mononuclear cells, collected after pregnancy. The receptor set was obtained from a female donor with multiple sclerosis, enrolled in a pregnancy study. Each CDR3 is given with its conserved first and last residue. Clone size is not always given. Where it is, it says once, few, many or a class for expanded clones.

NA	TRBV9	CASSGWDSATDTQYF
once	TRBV4-2	CASSQGDRARGYTF
NA	TRBV7-6	CASSSQKNTEAFF
NA	TRBV27	CASSSQTGTNTEAFF
NA	TRBV7-9	CASSLGGGGMSSYNSPLHF
NA	TRBV7-9	CASSLDHGGLLNEKLFF
NA	TRBV6-1	CASRPRGLNEKLFF
NA	TRBV7-6	CASSSGVAGGPLGEQFF
NA	TRBV25-1	CASSQGADGNTIYF
NA	TRBV14	CASSSQGALGTEAFF
NA	TRBV4-3	CASSQLRQDYWGAFF
NA	TRBV5-1	CASSLEATFTGTGGGEAFF
NA	TRBV7-8	CASSLPEAPMNTEAFF
few	TRBV19	CASSTHRDRANEKLFF
NA	TRBV6-4	CASSEFGSGELFF
NA	TRBV6-6	CASRGIPGTGLGYTF
NA	TRBV19	CASWSGNSNQPQHF
NA	TRBV5-1	CASSSGGGSTDTQYF
NA	TRBV27	CASSLISGGNGYTF
NA	TRBV30	CAWSARSTDSPLHF
NA	TRBV11-2	CASSLELGAAYGYTF
NA	TRBV5-6	CASSLSGGLNEKLFF
NA	TRBV19	CASSIQRTTYEQYF
NA	TRBV10-2	CASSDIVLAGGGLEQYF
NA	TRBV27	CASSFKASPRNEQFF
NA	TRBV19	CASSIEVAGSEQYF
NA	TRBV11-2	CASSLGASLRTDTQYF
NA	TRBV5-1	CASSAGTRQSSYEQYF
NA	TRBV27	CASRGGYNEQFF
NA	TRBV4-1	CASSQTTLEVIGGQENTGELFF
NA	TRBV14	CASSYTTGPLDEQYF
NA	TRBV5-8	CASTQGTEANYGYTF
NA	TRBV6-1	CASSNRDRGHTEAFF
NA	TRBV5-1	CASGSGQPQETQYF
NA	TRBV27	CASSRTSGGSNEQFF
NA	TRBV5-1	CASSLAQSGQGIGNTIYF
few	TRBV2	CASQEEYGYTF
NA	TRBV27	CASSLFPGSPSTDTQYF
once	TRBV30	CAWSVTGAGEQFF
NA	TRBV10-3	CAILMTSSYNEQFF
few	TRBV7-9	CASSGTGSPVGEGANVLTF
NA	TRBV5-5	CASSFSGTIYF
NA	TRBV6-5	CASSSWGGGGQPQHF
once	TRBV7-9	CASSFGTSGNQPQHF
once	TRBV27	CASSSFGETQYF
once	TRBV9	CASSVGVGELFF